The clone carrying this TCR beta chain is deemed medium-sized. Not a single patient had been given any form of treatment at any point before undergoing thyroid surgery. The sample originates from a study of metastatic and nonmetastatic thyroid tumors. On the study more broadly: Peripheral blood and tumor or nodule samples from malignant and benign thyroid patients were compared.

TCRdb called clones again from the PCR reads with MiXCR. This sample carries around 6,100 clones, less than 35% of them seen once, and the ten largest clones take about 20%. V was shortened by 6 bases and J by 6 bases, with 20 bases between the two germline ends. Germline values: CDR1 MNHNS, CDR2 SASEGT. This CDR3 has 15 amino acids. The sequence was obtained from a female donor with papillary thyroid cancer or a benign thyroid nodule (not recorded which). Some clones in this sample may be carry-over from other donors' samples. The sample taken for sequencing was adjacent normal tissue. J is TRBJ1-2 and V is TRBV6-1, with D tentatively TRBD1 (6 bases). The CDR3 nucleotides are TGTGCCAGCAGGGTGCAGGGGATGGGCAACCATGGCTACACCTTC. This translates into CASRVQGMGNHGYTF.